The 5 T cell receptor beta chains given below trace back to one sample, sequenced in a study of beta chain features in type 1 diabetes. What was sequenced were expressed TCRB transcripts, since all of the isolated RNA had been reverse transcribed. Only in-frame clones appear in the TCRdb table, and some are missing; sequencing was by immunoSEQ multiplex PCR. The table records fewer than 150,000 clones, 6.9% of them present only once. Input material: central memory CD4+ T cells from blood. These receptors were collected from a woman aged 25 to 39 in good health.

The chain combines TRBV9 with TRBJ2-5, with 9 bases that match TRBD2. Trimming cost V 6 bases and J 1 base; bases outside gene matches: 7. This CDR3 comprises 15 residues. Germline CDR1 SGDLS, CDR2 YYNGEE. The CDR3 is CASNRREGPQETQYF. CDR3 in DNA: TGTGCCAGCAACCGGCGGGAGGGCCCCCAAGAGACCCAGTACTTC.

This clone has more than one count but fewer than ten. The J gene is TRBJ2-5, the V gene TRBV4-2, with 10 bases identical to TRBD2. Per the germline V gene, CDR1 is LGHNA and CDR2 is YNFKEQ. The ends lost 2 bases at V and 3 bases at J; junction bases unmatched: 6. The CDR3 is 16 amino acids. CDR3 nucleotides: TGTGCCAGCAGCCAAAATGTTGGGACTAGCGAAGAGACCCAGTACTTC. The encoded protein is CASSQNVGTSEETQYF.

The chain recombines TRBV28 with TRBJ2-1, with 7 bases identical to TRBD2. Losses at the gene ends were 2 bases for V and 5 bases for J; bases not matched to a gene: 3. This CDR3 is built from 14 residues. Germline V gene sequence: CDR1 MDHEN, CDR2 SYDVKM. The CDR3: CASSLAGVNNEQFF. The CDR3 DNA is TGTGCCAGCAGTTTAGCGGGAGTAAACAATGAGCAGTTCTTC. Based on the CDR3 plus reference TRBV28 and TRBJ2-1, the full variable domain is DVKVTQSSRYLVKRTGEKVFLECVQDMDHENMFWYRQDPGLGLRLIYFSYDVKMKEKGDIPEGYSVSREKKERFSLILESASTNQTSMYLCASSLAGVNNEQFFGPGTRLTVL.

This clone has ten or more counts. The chain has TRBV7-2 and TRBJ1-4; 9 positions match TRBD1. Losses at the gene ends were 4 bases for V and 3 bases for J; bases not matched to a gene: 12. Germline CDR1 reads SGHTA; CDR2 reads FQGNSA. The CDR3 length is 18 residues. CDR3 protein: CASSSSYGTGFSNEKLFF. The CDR3 region has the DNA TGTGCCAGCAGCTCTTCTTACGGGACAGGGTTTTCTAATGAAAAACTGTTTTTT.

This clone was detected ten times or more. The rearrangement uses TRBV6-6 and TRBJ2-4; 10 bases are a match to TRBD1. The CDR3 loop spans 14 amino acids. V lost 5 bases, J lost 8 bases, and 6 bases stayed unmatched. CDR1 MNHNY and CDR2 SVGAGI come from the germline V gene (reference sequence). CDR3 nucleotides: TGTGCCAGCAGTCCGGGACAGGGGTTATACATTCAGTACTTC. Encoded protein: CASSPGQGLYIQYF.